This T cell receptor (beta chain) was recovered during a study of blood T cell repertoires in COVID-19. Profiling relied on immunoSEQ multiplex PCR, and the TCRdb table lists in-frame clones only, not all of them. The sample has about 160,000 clones, approximately 85% seen once. V shed 4 bases, J shed 2 bases, and the junction held 6 bases outside the gene matches. CDR1 is SQVTM and CDR2 is ANQGSEA in the germline V gene. This CDR3 has 14 residues. This clonotype was obtained from a woman between 55 and 75 years old with COVID-19, enrolled during active disease. Sequenced: peripheral blood. The V call is TRBV29-1, the J call TRBJ1-2, with TRBD1 identical over 8 bases. The CDR3 nucleotides read TGCAGCGTTGGCGGACAGGGAGTAAACTATGGCTACACCTTC. Residues: CSVGGQGVNYGYTF. Complete variable domain (other parts from reference TRBV29-1 and TRBJ1-2): SAVISQKPSRDICQRGTSLTIQCQVDSQVTMMFWYRQQPGQSLTLIATANQGSEATYESGFVIDKFPISRPNLTFSTLTVSNMSPEDSSIYLCSVGGQGVNYGYTFGSGTRLTVV.